The TCR beta chain described here comes from a study of T cell responses to AZD1222 COVID-19 vaccine. Sequenced by immunoSEQ multiplex PCR; TCRdb stores in-frame clones only, minus some. The data hold some 87,000 clones, with roughly 89% observed a single time. General study findings and limits: The peak T cell response came first, and repertoires were sampled only after it. Donors in the cohort were predominantly white British and more often female, and clonal diversity was possibly underestimated. Along spike, vaccine-associated CD4 TCRs were found throughout, with dominance at 160-218 and 743-854.

Turning to this clone: The target antigen is unknown.

V shed 5 bases, J shed 4 bases, and the junction held 6 bases outside the gene matches. From germline, CDR1 is MNHEY and CDR2 SMNVEV (reference sequence). The CDR3 consists of 14 residues. This TCR was sampled from an adult in good health. The chain uses TRBV27 and TRBJ2-7; 9 bases are shared with TRBD1. The sequencing used peripheral blood, collected on day 0 of MenACWY control vaccination. CDR3 amino acids: CASSNRDRVYEQYF. CDR3 bases: TGTGCCAGCAGTAACCGGGACAGGGTGTACGAGCAGTACTTC.